This entry concerns a single T cell receptor beta chain. This sample is drawn from a study of cytomegalovirus exposure and HLA in healthy donors. This CDR3 comprises 12 residues. Trimming removed 5 bases from V and 4 bases from J, with 8 bases in between. Germline CDR1 reads MDHEN; CDR2 reads SYDVKM. Primers: 60 Vbeta forward and 13 Jbeta reverse. Clones were read by immunoSEQ multiplex PCR, and TCRdb kept only the in-frame ones, dropping some. The top ten hold roughly 4% of the sample, which has some 140,000 clones, about 83% seen once. This clonotype was sampled from a woman in her forties in good health and CMV-seronegative. The chain employs TRBV28 and TRBJ1-1; no reliable D call. The sample consisted of PBMCs. CDR3 loop: CASSDGFTEAFF. The CDR3 DNA reads as TGTGCCAGCAGTGACGGGTTCACTGAAGCTTTCTTT.